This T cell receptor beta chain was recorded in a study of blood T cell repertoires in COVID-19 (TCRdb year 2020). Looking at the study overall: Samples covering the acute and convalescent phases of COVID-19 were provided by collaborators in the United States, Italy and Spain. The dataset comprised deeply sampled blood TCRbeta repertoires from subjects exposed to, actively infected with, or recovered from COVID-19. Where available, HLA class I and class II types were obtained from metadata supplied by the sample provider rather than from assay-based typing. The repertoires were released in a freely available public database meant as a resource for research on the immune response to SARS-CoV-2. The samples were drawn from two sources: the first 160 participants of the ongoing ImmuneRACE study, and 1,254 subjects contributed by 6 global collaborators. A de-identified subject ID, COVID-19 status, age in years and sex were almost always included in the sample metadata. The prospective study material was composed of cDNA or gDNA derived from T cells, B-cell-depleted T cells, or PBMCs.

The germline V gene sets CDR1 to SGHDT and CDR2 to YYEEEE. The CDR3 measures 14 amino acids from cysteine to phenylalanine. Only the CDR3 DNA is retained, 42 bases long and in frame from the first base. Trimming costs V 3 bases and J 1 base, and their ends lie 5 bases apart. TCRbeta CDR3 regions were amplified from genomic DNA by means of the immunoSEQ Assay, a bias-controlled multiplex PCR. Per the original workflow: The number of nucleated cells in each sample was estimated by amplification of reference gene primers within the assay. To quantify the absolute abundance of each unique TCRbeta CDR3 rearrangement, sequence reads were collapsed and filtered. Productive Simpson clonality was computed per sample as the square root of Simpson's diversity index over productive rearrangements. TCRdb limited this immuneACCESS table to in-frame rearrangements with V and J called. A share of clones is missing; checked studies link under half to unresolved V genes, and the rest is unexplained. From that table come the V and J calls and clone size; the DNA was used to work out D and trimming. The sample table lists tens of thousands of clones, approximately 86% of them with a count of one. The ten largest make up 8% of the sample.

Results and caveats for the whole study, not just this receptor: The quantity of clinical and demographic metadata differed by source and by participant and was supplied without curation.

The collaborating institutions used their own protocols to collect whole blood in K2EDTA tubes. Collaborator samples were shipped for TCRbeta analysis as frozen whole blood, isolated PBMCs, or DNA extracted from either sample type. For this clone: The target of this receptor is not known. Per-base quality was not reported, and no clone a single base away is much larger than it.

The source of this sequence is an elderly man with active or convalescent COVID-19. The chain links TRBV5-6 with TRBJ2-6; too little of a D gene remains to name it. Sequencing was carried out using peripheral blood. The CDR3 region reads CASSYWSGANVLTF. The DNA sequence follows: TGTGCCAGCAGCTACTGGTCTGGGGCCAACGTCCTGACTTTC.